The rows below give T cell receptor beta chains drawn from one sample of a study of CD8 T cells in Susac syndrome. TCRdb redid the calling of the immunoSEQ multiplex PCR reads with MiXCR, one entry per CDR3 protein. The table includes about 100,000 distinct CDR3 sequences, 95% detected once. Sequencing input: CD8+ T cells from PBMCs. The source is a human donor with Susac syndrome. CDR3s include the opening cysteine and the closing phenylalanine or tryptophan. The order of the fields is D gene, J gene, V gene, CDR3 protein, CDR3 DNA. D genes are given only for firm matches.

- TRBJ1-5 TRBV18 CASSVKEGQPQHF TGTGCCAGCTCGGTGAAAGAGGGTCAGCCCCAGCATTTT
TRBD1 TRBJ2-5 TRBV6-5 CASSDRDREETQYF TGTGCCAGCAGCGACCGGGACAGGGAAGAGACCCAGTACTTC
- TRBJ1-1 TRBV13 CASSLVGSRNTEAFF TGTGCCAGCAGCTTAGTGGGAAGTCGGAACACTGAAGCTTTCTTT
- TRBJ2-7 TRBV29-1 CSAGQRAYEQYF TGCAGCGCAGGACAGAGAGCCTACGAGCAGTACTTC
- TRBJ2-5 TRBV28 CATMWETQYF TGTGCCACCATGTGGGAGACCCAGTACTTC
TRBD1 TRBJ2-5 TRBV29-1 CSSGTGFRETQYF TGCAGCTCCGGGACAGGGTTTCGAGAGACCCAGTACTTC
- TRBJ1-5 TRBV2 CASNPGVNQPQHF TGTGCCAGCAACCCCGGTGTAAATCAGCCCCAGCATTTT
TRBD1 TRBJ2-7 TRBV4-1 CASGTRQGSYEQYF TGCGCCAGCGGAACCCGACAGGGATCCTACGAGCAGTACTTC
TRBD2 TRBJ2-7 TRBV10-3 CATGGDEQYF TGTGCCACGGGGGGGGACGAGCAGTACTTC
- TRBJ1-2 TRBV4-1 CASSQDYANYGYTF TGCGCCAGCAGCCAAGATTATGCTAACTATGGCTACACCTTC
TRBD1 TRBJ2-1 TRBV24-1 CATGTGFNEQFF TGTGCCACCGGGACAGGGTTCAATGAGCAGTTCTTC
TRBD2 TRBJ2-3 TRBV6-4 CASSDSTSGSTDTQYF TGTGCCAGCAGTGACTCGACTAGCGGGAGCACAGATACGCAGTATTTT
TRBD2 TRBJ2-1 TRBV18 CASSSSGTSGGHEQFF TGTGCCAGCTCATCATCCGGGACTAGCGGGGGGCATGAGCAGTTCTTC